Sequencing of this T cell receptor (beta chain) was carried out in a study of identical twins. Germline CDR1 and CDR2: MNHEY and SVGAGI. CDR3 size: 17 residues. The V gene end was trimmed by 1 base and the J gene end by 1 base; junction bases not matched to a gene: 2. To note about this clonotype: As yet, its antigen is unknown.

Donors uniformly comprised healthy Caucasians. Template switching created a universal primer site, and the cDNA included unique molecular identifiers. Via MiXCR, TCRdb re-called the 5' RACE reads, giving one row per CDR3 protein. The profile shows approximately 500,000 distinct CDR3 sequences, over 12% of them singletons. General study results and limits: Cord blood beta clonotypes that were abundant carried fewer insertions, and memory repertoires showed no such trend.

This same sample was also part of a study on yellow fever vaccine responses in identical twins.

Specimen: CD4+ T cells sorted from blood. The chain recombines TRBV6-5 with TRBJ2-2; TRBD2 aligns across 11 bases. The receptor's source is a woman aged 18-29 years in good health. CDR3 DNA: TGTGCCAGCAGTTACTGGGGACTAGCGGAGAACACCGGGGAGCTGTTTTTT. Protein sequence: CASSYWGLAENTGELFF.